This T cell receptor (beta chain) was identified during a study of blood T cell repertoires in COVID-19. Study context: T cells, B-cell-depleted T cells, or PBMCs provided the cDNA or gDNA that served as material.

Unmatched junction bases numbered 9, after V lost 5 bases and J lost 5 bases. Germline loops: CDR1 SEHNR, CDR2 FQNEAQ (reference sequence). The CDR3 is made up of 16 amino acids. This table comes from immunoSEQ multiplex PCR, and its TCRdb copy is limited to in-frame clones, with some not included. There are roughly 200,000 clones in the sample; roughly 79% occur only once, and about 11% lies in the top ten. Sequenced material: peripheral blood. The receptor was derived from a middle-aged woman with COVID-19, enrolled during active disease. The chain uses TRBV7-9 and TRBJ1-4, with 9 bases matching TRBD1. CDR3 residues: CASSRGTGLPNEKLFF. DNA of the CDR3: TGTGCCAGCAGCCGTGGGACAGGGCTCCCCAATGAAAAACTGTTTTTT.